This paragraph reports one T cell receptor beta chain. The target antigen is unknown. This record comes from a study of cytomegalovirus exposure and HLA in healthy donors. Study-wide results and caveats: The study reported that TCR beta sequences accurately predicted HLA-A and HLA-B alleles in most subjects.

The PCR ran on 60 Vbeta and 13 Jbeta primers. Assay: immunoSEQ multiplex PCR; the TCRdb copy retains only in-frame clones and omits some. Of around 140,000 clones listed, roughly 72% are singletons. V lost 1 base, J lost 4 bases, and 10 bases lay in between. This CDR3 contains 13 residues. The V gene's germline CDR1 is GTSNPN and CDR2 SVGIG (reference sequence). V and J are TRBV30 and TRBJ1-1, with D perhaps matching TRBD1 (6 bases). Sequenced material: PBMCs. The receptor was derived from a middle-aged man in good health and CMV-seronegative. CDR3 sequence: CAWSGQVTTEAFF. DNA for the CDR3: TGTGCCTGGAGTGGACAGGTAACCACTGAAGCTTTCTTT.